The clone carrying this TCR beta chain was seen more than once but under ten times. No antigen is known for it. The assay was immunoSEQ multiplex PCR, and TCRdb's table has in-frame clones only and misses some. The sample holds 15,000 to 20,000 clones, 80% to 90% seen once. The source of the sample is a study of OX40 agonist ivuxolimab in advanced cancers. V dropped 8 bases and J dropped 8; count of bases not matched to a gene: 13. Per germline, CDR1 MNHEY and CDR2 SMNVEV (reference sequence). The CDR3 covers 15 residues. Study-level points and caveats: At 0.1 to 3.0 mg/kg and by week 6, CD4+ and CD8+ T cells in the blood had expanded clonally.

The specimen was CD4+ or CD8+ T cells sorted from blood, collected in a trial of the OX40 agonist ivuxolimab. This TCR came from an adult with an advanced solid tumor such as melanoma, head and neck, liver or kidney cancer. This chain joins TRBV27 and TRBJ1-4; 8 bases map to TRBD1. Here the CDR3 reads CASFPTGDFGEKLFF. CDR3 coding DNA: TGTGCCAGCTTTCCGACAGGGGATTTCGGAGAAAAACTGTTTTTT.